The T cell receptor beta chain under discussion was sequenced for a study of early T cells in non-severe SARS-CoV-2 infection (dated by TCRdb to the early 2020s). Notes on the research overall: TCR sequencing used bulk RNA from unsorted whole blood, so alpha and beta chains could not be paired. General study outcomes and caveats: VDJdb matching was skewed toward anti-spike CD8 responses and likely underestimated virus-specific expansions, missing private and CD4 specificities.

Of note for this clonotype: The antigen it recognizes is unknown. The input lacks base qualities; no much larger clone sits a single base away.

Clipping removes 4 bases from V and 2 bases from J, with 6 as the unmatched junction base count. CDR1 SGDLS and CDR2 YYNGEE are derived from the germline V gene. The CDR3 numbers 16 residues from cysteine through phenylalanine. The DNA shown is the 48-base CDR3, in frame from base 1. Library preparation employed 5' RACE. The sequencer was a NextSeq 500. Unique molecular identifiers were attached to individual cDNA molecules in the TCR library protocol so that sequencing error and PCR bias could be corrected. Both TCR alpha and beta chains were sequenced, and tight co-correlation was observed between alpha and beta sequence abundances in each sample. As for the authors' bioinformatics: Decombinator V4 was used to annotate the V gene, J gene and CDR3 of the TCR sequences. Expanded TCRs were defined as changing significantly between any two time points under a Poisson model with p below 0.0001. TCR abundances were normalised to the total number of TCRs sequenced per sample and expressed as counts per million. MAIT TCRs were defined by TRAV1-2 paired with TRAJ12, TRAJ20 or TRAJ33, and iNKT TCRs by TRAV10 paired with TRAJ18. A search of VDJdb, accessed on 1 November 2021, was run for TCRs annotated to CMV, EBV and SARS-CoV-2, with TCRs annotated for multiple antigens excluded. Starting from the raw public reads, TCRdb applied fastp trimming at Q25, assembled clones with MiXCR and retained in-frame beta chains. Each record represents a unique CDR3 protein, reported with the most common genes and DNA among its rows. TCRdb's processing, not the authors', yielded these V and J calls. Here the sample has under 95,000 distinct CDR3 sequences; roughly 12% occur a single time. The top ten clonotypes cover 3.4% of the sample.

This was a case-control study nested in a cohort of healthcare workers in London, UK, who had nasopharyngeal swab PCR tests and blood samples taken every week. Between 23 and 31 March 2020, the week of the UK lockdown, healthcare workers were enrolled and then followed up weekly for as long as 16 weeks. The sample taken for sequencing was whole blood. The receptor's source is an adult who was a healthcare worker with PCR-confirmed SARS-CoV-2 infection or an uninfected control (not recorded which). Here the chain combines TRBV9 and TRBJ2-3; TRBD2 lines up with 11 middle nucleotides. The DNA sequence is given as TGTGCCAGCAGCACGGGACTAGCGGCATCCACAGATACGCAGTATTTT. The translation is CASSTGLAASTDTQYF. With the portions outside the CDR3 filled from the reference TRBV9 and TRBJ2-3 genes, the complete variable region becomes DSGVTQTPKHLITATGQRVTLRCSPRSGDLSVYWYQQSLDQGLQFLIQYYNGEERAKGNILERFSAQQFPDLHSELNLSSLELGDSALYFCASSTGLAASTDTQYFGPGTRLTVL.